The 29 T cell receptor beta chains listed next were all sequenced from one sample in a study of blood T cells in healthy people across ages. A second PCR, run for about 7 to 11 cycles, used a sample-barcoded 5' primer plus a J-beta primer mix. MiXCR, run by TCRdb on the 5' RACE reads, gives a single entry per CDR3 protein. This table holds about 780,000 distinct CDR3 sequences, around 25% found once. This same sample was also taken into another study, of T cells of mothers and their children.

Sequencing was performed on blood. These receptor sequences come from a boy aged 5-17 years in good health.

A note on this clonotype: The junction does not match germline at one end; this may be a read error. The chain has TRBV6-2 or TRBV6-3 and TRBJ1-1, with 8 positions matching TRBD1. Germline V gene lookup returns CDR1 MNHEY and CDR2 SVGEGT. The CDR3 consists of 14 residues. CDR3 DNA sequence: TGTGCCAGCAGTCACTCACAGGGGGACACTGAAGCTTTCTTT. It translates to CASSHSQGDTEAFF.

The chain carries TRBV2 and TRBJ1-2; TRBD1 is a possible D gene (6 bases). The CDR3 length is 18 residues. Trimming cost V 2 bases and J 1 base, with 20 bases left between them. CDR1 is SNHLY and CDR2 is FYNNEI in the germline V gene. As DNA, the CDR3 is TGTGCCAGCAGTGAATTTCGTTTCTCAGGGGCGGGTAACTATGGCTACACCTTC. Encoded protein: CASSEFRFSGAGNYGYTF.

This clonotype came up a few times. The V and J genes are TRBV5-5 and TRBJ1-5; TRBD1 aligns across 8 bases. The germline CDR1 and CDR2 sequences are SGHKS and YYEKEE (reference sequence). This CDR3 spans 17 amino acids. The junction had 6 bases not matched to a gene; V was cut back by 1 base and J by 0 bases. The CDR3 sequence: CASSLRQGAYSNQPQHF. The CDR3 DNA is TGTGCCAGCAGCTTGAGGCAGGGGGCCTATAGCAATCAGCCCCAGCATTTT.

The chain combines TRBV6-6 with TRBJ2-2, with TRBD1 as a possible D gene (6 bases). This CDR3 spans 13 amino acids. V lost 6 bases and J lost 7, with 12 bases in between. Germline CDR1 reads MNHNY; CDR2 reads SVGAGI (reference sequence). CDR3 amino acids: CASRFIGGGELFF. DNA of the CDR3: TGTGCCAGCAGGTTTATAGGGGGCGGGGAGCTGTTTTTT.

This clonotype was detected only a few times. Sequence at one end of the junction differs from germline and may be a read error. The chain couples TRBV12-3 or TRBV12-4 to TRBJ2-5; 10 bases align to TRBD2. This CDR3 is built from 15 residues. The CDR3 sequence: CASSLSSSGGASGIF. CDR3 bases: TGTGCCAGCAGTTTAAGCTCCAGCGGGGGGGCCTCTGGTATCTTC.

This clonotype has a handful of counts. The CDR3 region has the DNA TGTGCCAGCCCGCCACGGGCCGGGGAGACCCAGTACTTC. Translated: CASPPRAGETQYF. The chain combines TRBV12-3 or TRBV12-4 with TRBJ2-5; no clear D. V was cut by 8 bases and J by 5 bases, with 15 bases left in between. This CDR3 contains 13 residues.

J is TRBJ2-3 and V is TRBV12-3 or TRBV12-4; 15 nucleotides match TRBD2. Trimming at V came to 6 bases and at J to 2 bases, leaving 3 bases not matched to a gene. The CDR3 loop spans 16 amino acids. The chain's CDR3 is CASRWTSGGVTDTQYF. The CDR3 DNA reads TGTGCCAGCAGGTGGACTAGCGGGGGGGTCACAGATACGCAGTATTTT.

This clonotype was seen a handful of times. The chain uses TRBV29-1 and TRBJ2-5, with a weak D call TRBD2 (5 bases). The CDR3 contains 14 residues. The germline gives CDR1 SQVTM, CDR2 ANQGSEA. CDR3: CGTQGGKTQETQYF. CDR3 nucleotides: TGCGGCACCCAAGGAGGCAAAACCCAAGAGACCCAGTACTTC. Drawing the rest from reference TRBV29-1 and TRBJ2-5, the complete variable domain is SAVISQKPSRDICQRGTSLTIQCQVDSQVTMMFWYRQQPGQSLTLIATANQGSEATYESGFVIDKFPISRPNLTFSTLTVSNMSPEDSSIYLCGTQGGKTQETQYFGPGTRLLVL.

This clonotype was counted once. The rearrangement joins TRBV4-3 to TRBJ2-5, with 10 bases lining up with TRBD2. The tail of the sequence fits TRBJ2-1 better, so the J call may be wrong. The CDR3 length is 15 residues. The germline V gene encodes CDR1 LGHNA and CDR2 YSLEER. CDR3 sequence reads: CASSQVQRGGNEQFF. Written as DNA, the CDR3 is TGCGCCAGCAGCCAAGTCCAGCGGGGGGGTAATGAGCAGTTCTTC.

This clonotype was seen a few times. The chain employs TRBV19 and TRBJ1-2; 9 nucleotides agree with TRBD1. V gave up 9 bases and J gave up 3 bases; unmatched junction bases: 2. Germline assignment: CDR1 LNHDA and CDR2 SQIVND (reference sequence). This CDR3 spans 12 amino acids. The CDR3 protein is CASTGGDYGYTF. The CDR3 coding sequence is TGTGCCAGCACAGGGGGCGACTATGGCTACACCTTC.

The chain is built from TRBV19 and TRBJ1-2; D uncertain. The CDR3 contains 13 residues. Germline CDR1 is LNHDA and CDR2 is SQIVND (reference sequence). V was pared by 7 bases and J by 4 bases, with 13 bases between. The CDR3 protein is CASMYTPGYGYTF. The CDR3 bases are TGTGCCAGTATGTACACTCCTGGCTATGGCTACACCTTC.

Worth noting for this clonotype: The missing conserved phenylalanine or tryptophan at the end of this CDR3 makes a read error likely. The chain combines TRBV29-1 with TRBJ1-2; TRBD1 might be the D (5 bases). Trimming stripped 4 bases from V and 6 bases from J, with 12 bases between. This CDR3 comprises 12 residues. Germline lookup yields CDR1 SQVTM and CDR2 ANQGSEA. The CDR3 coding sequence is TGCAGCGTTGCGACAGCGGCCAATGGCTACACCCTC. It encodes CSVATAANGYTL.

This clonotype appeared a few times. One junction end does not reproduce the germline sequence, and a read error may be involved. This chain uses TRBV18 with TRBJ2-7, with TRBD1 matching 8 bases. Matching the DNA end better, TRBJ2-5 makes the J call doubtful. This CDR3 contains 17 residues. CDR1 and CDR2 from the germline V gene are KGHSH and LQKENI. The CDR3 DNA follows: TGTGTCAGCTCACCCAAAGGAGGTGACAGGGGCCAAGAGACCCAGTACTTC. Its translation: CVSSPKGGDRGQETQYF.

The V gene is TRBV6-5, the J gene TRBJ2-3; D remains unclear. CDR1 and CDR2 from the germline V gene are MNHEY and SVGAGI. V was clipped by 5 bases and J by 4 bases, with 10 bases between them. CDR3 size: 13 residues. CDR3 in DNA: TGTGCCAGCAGTAGTGGATCCCCAGATACGCAGTATTTT. As protein: CASSSGSPDTQYF.

This rearrangement joins TRBV20-1 to TRBJ2-1, with D possibly matching TRBD1 (6 bases). Matching the DNA end better, TRBJ2-7 makes the J call doubtful. The length of the CDR3 is 14 residues. Germline V gene data show CDR1 as DFQATT and CDR2 as SNEGSKA (reference sequence). DNA for the CDR3: TGCAGTGCTAGAGTCCCACAGGGTAGGAACGAGCAGTACTTC. Amino acids: CSARVPQGRNEQYF.

The chain couples TRBV6-5 to TRBJ1-6; D perhaps matches TRBD1 (6 bases). Between the trimmed V and J ends, which lost 4 bases and 7 bases, there was a span of 8 bases. Germline CDR1 is MNHEY and CDR2 is SVGAGI. This CDR3 is 13 amino acids long. The chain's CDR3 is CASSFTGNSPLHF. In nucleotides, the CDR3 is TGTGCCAGCAGTTTTACAGGGAATTCACCCCTCCACTTT.

The chain joins TRBV4-1 to TRBJ2-7, with 10 nucleotides matching TRBD1. With V trimmed by 3 bases and J by 5 bases, 7 bases remained unmatched. Looked up from germline, CDR1 is MGHRA and CDR2 is YSYEKL. This CDR3 comprises 15 residues. Written as DNA, the CDR3 is TGCGCCAGCAGCCATATTGGGACAGGGGTGGACGAGCAGTACTTC. Translated: CASSHIGTGVDEQYF.

This clonotype was recorded many times. The chain employs TRBV3-1 and TRBJ2-3, with 13 bases fitting TRBD2. J lost 6 bases, V lost 4 bases, and 4 bases had no gene match. The CDR3 loop spans 15 amino acids. CDR1 and CDR2 from the germline V gene are LGHDT and YNNKEL (reference sequence). CDR3 in amino acids: CASSPRTSGGDTQYF. The CDR3, as DNA: TGTGCCAGCAGCCCTCGGACTAGCGGGGGCGATACGCAGTATTTT.

The chain uses TRBV12-3 or TRBV12-4 and TRBJ1-1, with unresolved D. The CDR3 consists of 13 residues. The V end was cut by 6 bases, the J end by 1 base, with 9 bases between. The CDR3 loop is CASRQDTNTEAFF. DNA of the CDR3: TGTGCCAGCAGGCAAGACACGAACACTGAAGCTTTCTTT.

A few counts support this clonotype. This sequence joins TRBV7-2 and TRBJ2-1; 11 bases map to TRBD2. Per germline, CDR1 SGHTA and CDR2 FQGNSA. The V gene end was trimmed by 2 bases and the J gene end by 5 bases; junction bases not matched to a gene: 2. The CDR3 spans 15 residues. This CDR3 reads CASSLTSGRHNEQFF. CDR3 in DNA: TGTGCCAGCAGCTTAACTAGCGGGAGACACAATGAGCAGTTCTTC.

The gene calls are TRBV20-1 and TRBJ1-1; 9 nucleotides agree with TRBD1. The CDR3 contains 13 residues. With 4 bases clipped from V and 3 bases from J, the junction kept 3 bases outside the gene matches. In germline, CDR1 is DFQATT, CDR2 SNEGSKA (reference sequence). The CDR3 DNA is TGCAGTGCTAAGGACAGGGGAGACACTGAAGCTTTCTTT. Its translation: CSAKDRGDTEAFF.

This clonotype was detected many times. This chain uses TRBV4-1 with TRBJ2-7; TRBD2 matches at 9 bases. The CDR3 runs to 15 residues. Germline CDR1 is MGHRA and CDR2 is YSYEKL. Losses at the gene ends were 1 base for V and 0 bases for J; bases not matched to a gene: 1. In DNA, the CDR3 is TGCGCCAGCAGCCAAGGTAGCGGGGGCTCCTACGAGCAGTACTTC. This gives the protein CASSQGSGGSYEQYF.

The rearrangement joins TRBV6-5 to TRBJ1-1, with 9 positions matching TRBD1. This CDR3 is built from 16 residues. The germline CDR1 and CDR2 sequences are MNHEY and SVGAGI. V gave up 8 bases and J gave up 4 bases; unmatched junction bases: 14. CDR3 bases: TGTGCCAGCGCTTTAAGGTTTTTGACAGGGGGCACTGAAGCTTTCTTT. Its protein product is CASALRFLTGGTEAFF.

The chain recombines TRBV5-4 with TRBJ2-6, with D maybe TRBD2 (7 bases). The CDR3 is made up of 18 amino acids. The V gene's germline CDR1 is SGHNT and CDR2 YYREEE (reference sequence). The V and J ends lost 3 bases and 2 bases respectively, with 18 bases between them. The CDR3 sequence: CASSSYLGGAAGANVLTF. In nucleotides, the CDR3 is TGTGCCAGCAGCTCCTACCTAGGGGGGGCGGCTGGGGCCAACGTCCTGACTTTC. The variable domain in full, completed from reference TRBV5-4 and TRBJ2-6, reads ETGVTQSPTHLIKTRGQQVTLRCSSQSGHNTVSWYQQALGQGPQFIFQYYREEENGRGNFPPRFSGLQFPNYSSELNVNALELDDSALYLCASSSYLGGAAGANVLTFGAGSRLTVL.

Only a few counts were recorded for this clonotype. The V and J genes are TRBV29-1 and TRBJ2-7, with TRBD1 matching 8 bases. Trimming at V came to 5 bases and at J to 6 bases, leaving 12 bases not matched to a gene. This CDR3 is 14 amino acids long. The germline gives CDR1 SQVTM, CDR2 ANQGSEA. The CDR3 nucleotides are TGCAGCGTTACTGCCGGGACAGGCGCACTCGAGCAGTACTTC. Amino acid sequence: CSVTAGTGALEQYF.

The V and J genes are TRBV20-1 and TRBJ2-5; D may be TRBD1 (5 bases). Gene TRBJ2-7 matches the end of the DNA better, so the J call may be wrong. The CDR3 is 11 residues long. Germline V gene sequence: CDR1 DFQATT, CDR2 SNEGSKA (reference sequence). CDR3 loop: CSARSRVEQYF. In DNA, the CDR3 is TGCAGTGCTAGAAGCAGGGTCGAGCAGTACTTC.

This clonotype was seen just once. CDR3 bases: TGCGCCAGCAGCTACGCGGGGGGGCGTCGGTCTATGAGGGAGACCCAGTACTTC. Translation: CASSYAGGRRSMRETQYF. The chain links TRBV5-1 to TRBJ2-5, with 9 bases lining up with TRBD2. Germline V gene data show CDR1 as SGHRS and CDR2 as YFSETQ. This CDR3 has 18 residues. The trim removed 3 bases at V and 5 bases at J, leaving 17 bases unmatched.

The J gene is TRBJ1-1, the V gene TRBV7-3; D is uncertain. The germline gives CDR1 SGHTA, CDR2 FQGTGA. The CDR3 consists of 14 residues. V gave up 4 bases and J gave up 11 bases, with 20 bases separating them. The chain's CDR3 is CASSSCLVLILAFF. The CDR3 DNA reads as TGTGCCAGCAGCTCTTGCCTGGTGCTCATCCTTGCTTTCTTT. The complete variable domain, with remaining parts taken from reference TRBV7-3 and TRBJ1-1, reads GAGVSQTPSNKVTEKGKYVELRCDPISGHTALYWYRQSLGQGPEFLIYFQGTGAADDSGLPNDRFFAVRPEGSVSTLKIQRTERGDSAVYLCASSSCLVLILAFFGQGTRLTVV.

CDR3 residues: CATSAPSGSGTGELFF. The CDR3 DNA is TGTGCCACCAGTGCACCGTCGGGGTCCGGCACCGGGGAGCTGTTTTTT. The V gene is TRBV24-1, the J gene TRBJ2-2, with D maybe TRBD2 (5 bases). The V and J ends lost 5 bases and 4 bases respectively, with 16 bases between them. CDR1 and CDR2 (germline): KGHDR, SFDVKD. CDR3 length equals 16 residues.